The 31 T cell receptor beta chains below were found in one sample sequenced in a study of CD4+ T cells in melanoma. Here immunoSEQ multiplex PCR was the method, and the copy in TCRdb shows in-frame clones only, minus some. The table has roughly 50,000 clones, 85% to 90% seen once. Sequenced material: peripheral blood. Source of these receptors: a human donor with melanoma.

Of note for this clone: A junction boundary mismatches the germline segment, possibly from a read error. The CDR3 is CASTLNYGYTF. The CDR3 DNA follows: TGTGCCAGCACCTTAAACTATGGCTACACCTTC. V usage is TRBV7-9 and J usage is TRBJ1-2; no firm D call. Looked up from germline, CDR1 is SEHNR and CDR2 is FQNEAQ (reference sequence). This CDR3 has 11 amino acids.

Here the CDR3 reads CAWSGAGPFDGYTF. For the CDR3, the DNA is TGTGCCTGGAGTGGGGCAGGTCCCTTTGACGGCTACACCTTC. The gene calls are TRBV30 and TRBJ1-2; D gene unclear. Trimming pared 1 base from V and 8 bases from J, leaving 17 bases between. Looked up from germline, CDR1 is GTSNPN and CDR2 is SVGIG (reference sequence). This CDR3 comprises 14 residues.

The chain couples TRBV9 to TRBJ2-1; D may be TRBD1 or TRBD2 (5 bases each). Germline CDR1 and CDR2: SGDLS and YYNGEE. The CDR3 is 16 residues long. Trimming removed 4 bases at V and 4 bases at J, with 18 bases between. The CDR3 loop reads CASSPNPGRTYNEQFF. In DNA, the CDR3 is TGTGCCAGCAGCCCAAATCCGGGACGGACATACAATGAGCAGTTCTTC.

The CDR3 reads CASSLDNNYEQYF. The CDR3 DNA follows: TGTGCCAGCAGCTTAGACAATAACTACGAGCAGTACTTC. The chain couples TRBV7-9 to TRBJ2-7; D is unresolved. The V gene's germline CDR1 is SEHNR and CDR2 FQNEAQ (reference sequence). This CDR3 has 13 residues. The germline V and J ends were trimmed by 1 base and 3 bases, with 7 bases remaining between them.

This clone has a handful of counts. The chain is built from TRBV19 and TRBJ2-1, with 7 bases aligning to TRBD1. The CDR3 is 14 amino acids. J lost 6 bases, V lost 6 bases, and 8 bases had no gene match. Germline V gives CDR1 LNHDA, CDR2 SQIVND (reference sequence). For the CDR3, the DNA is TGTGCCAGTAGGGGGGACAGAGTCCTCAATGAGCAGTTCTTC. As protein: CASRGDRVLNEQFF.

V usage is TRBV29-1 and J usage is TRBJ1-2; 10 nucleotides line up with TRBD1. CDR1 SQVTM and CDR2 ANQGSEA come from the germline V gene. Losses at the gene ends were 1 base for V and 9 bases for J; bases not matched to a gene: 2. This CDR3 has 12 amino acids. The CDR3 loop reads CSVEATGGSYTF. CDR3 bases: TGCAGCGTTGAAGCGACAGGGGGCAGCTACACCTTC. Filled out from reference TRBV29-1 and TRBJ1-2, the complete variable domain reads SAVISQKPSRDICQRGTSLTIQCQVDSQVTMMFWYRQQPGQSLTLIATANQGSEATYESGFVIDKFPISRPNLTFSTLTVSNMSPEDSSIYLCSVEATGGSYTFGSGTRLTVV.

The chain combines TRBV5-4 with TRBJ1-6; a possible D gene is TRBD1 (5 bases). CDR3 length: 12 residues. Germline values: CDR1 SGHNT, CDR2 YYREEE (reference sequence). Trimming took 6 bases from V and 10 from J, leaving 11 bases between them. CDR3 loop: CASTSWGSPLHF. In DNA form, the CDR3 reads TGTGCCAGCACCTCCTGGGGCTCACCCCTCCACTTT. Full variable domain (remainder filled in from reference TRBV5-4 and TRBJ1-6): ETGVTQSPTHLIKTRGQQVTLRCSSQSGHNTVSWYQQALGQGPQFIFQYYREEENGRGNFPPRFSGLQFPNYSSELNVNALELDDSALYLCASTSWGSPLHFGNGTRLTVT.

The V gene is TRBV15, the J gene TRBJ1-4, with D perhaps matching TRBD1 (5 bases). CDR1 LNHNV and CDR2 YYDKDF come from the germline V gene (reference sequence). The CDR3 consists of 14 residues. Trimming cost V 4 bases and J 7 bases, with 13 bases left between them. The CDR3 loop reads CATSNHRSGEKLFF. The CDR3, as DNA: TGTGCCACCAGCAACCACAGGTCTGGTGAAAAACTGTTTTTT.

The rearrangement uses TRBV30 and TRBJ1-1; 8 bases are shared with TRBD1. Trimming took 3 bases from V and 1 from J; bases not matched to a gene: 4. This CDR3 has 14 amino acids. Germline lookup yields CDR1 GTSNPN and CDR2 SVGIG (reference sequence). The CDR3 nucleotides are TGTGCCTGGAGCGTTGGGACAGGGAACACTGAAGCTTTCTTT. Translation: CAWSVGTGNTEAFF.

The chain couples TRBV6-1 to TRBJ1-3; the D is unclear. This CDR3 region has 14 residues. Trimming shortened V by 7 bases and J by 1 base, and 11 bases separated the two germline ends. The germline CDR1 and CDR2 sequences are MNHNS and SASEGT. CDR3 region: CASNPMTSGNTIYF. For the CDR3, the DNA is TGTGCCAGCAACCCGATGACATCTGGAAACACCATATATTTT.

The chain carries TRBV7-2 and TRBJ1-2; maybe TRBD1 (6 bases). CDR3 length equals 13 residues. Trimming removed 1 base at V and 8 bases at J, with 11 bases between. CDR1 and CDR2 from the germline V gene are SGHTA and FQGNSA. Written as DNA, the CDR3 is TGTGCCAGCAGCTTAGTAGCTGGGGGCGGCTACACCTTC. It yields the protein CASSLVAGGGYTF.

The chain couples TRBV7-9 to TRBJ1-1; D not certain. Germline lookup yields CDR1 SEHNR and CDR2 FQNEAQ (reference sequence). The CDR3 is 15 amino acids. Trimming took off 4 bases at V and 0 bases at J, with 12 bases between the two ends. The CDR3 spells CASSSRQVMNTEAFF. DNA of the CDR3: TGTGCCAGCAGCTCACGGCAGGTCATGAACACTGAAGCTTTCTTT.

The rearrangement links TRBV4-2 to TRBJ1-5, with D maybe TRBD1 (5 bases). The germline V gene encodes CDR1 LGHNA and CDR2 YNFKEQ. V lost 4 bases to trimming and J lost 0 bases, with 7 bases between them. This CDR3 is 14 amino acids long. CDR3 region: CASSLGDSNQPQHF. DNA of the CDR3: TGTGCCAGCAGCCTAGGGGATAGCAATCAGCCCCAGCATTTT.

A note on this clone: Other nucleotide sequences from this sample produce the same CDR3. The CDR3 nucleotides are TGTGCCAGTAGTATTCACCAAAAGAACACTGAAGCTTTCTTT. As protein: CASSIHQKNTEAFF. V gene TRBV19 combines with J gene TRBJ1-1; no clear D. V gave up 3 bases and J gave up 1 base, with 9 bases separating them. The CDR3 has 14 amino acids. In germline, CDR1 is LNHDA, CDR2 SQIVND (reference sequence).

The rearrangement joins TRBV6-5 to TRBJ1-1, with D perhaps matching TRBD1 (5 bases). Between the trimmed V and J ends, which lost 4 bases and 6 bases, there was a span of 12 bases. The CDR3 consists of 13 residues. Germline V gives CDR1 MNHEY, CDR2 SVGAGI. CDR3 amino acids: CASSSPGDAEAFF. The CDR3 DNA is TGTGCCAGCAGTTCGCCCGGGGACGCTGAAGCTTTCTTT.

This clone was observed a few times. This sequence joins TRBV7-8 and TRBJ2-5; D is possibly TRBD1 (6 bases). Germline CDR1 SGHVS, CDR2 FQNEAQ. Trimming shortened V by 4 bases and J by 3 bases, and 9 bases separated the two germline ends. This CDR3 spans 13 amino acids. CDR3 loop: CASSSWTEETQYF. The CDR3 bases are TGTGCCAGCAGCTCCTGGACAGAAGAGACCCAGTACTTC. The full variable domain, with the rest looked up from reference TRBV7-8 and TRBJ2-5, is GAGVSQSPRYKVAKRGQDVALRCDPISGHVSLFWYQQALGQGPEFLTYFQNEAQLDKSGLPSDRFFAERPEGSVSTLKIQRTQQEDSAVYLCASSSWTEETQYFGPGTRLLVL.

V usage is TRBV29-1 and J usage is TRBJ2-7, with D uncertain. V was clipped by 2 bases and J by 4 bases, with 9 bases between them. The V gene's germline CDR1 is SQVTM and CDR2 ANQGSEA. This CDR3 has 12 amino acids. As DNA, the CDR3 is TGCAGCGTTGAATTAAGTGATTACGAGCAGTACTTC. As protein: CSVELSDYEQYF.

J is TRBJ1-4 and V is TRBV19; tentative D call: TRBD1 (6 bases). The V end was cut by 6 bases, the J end by 8 bases, with 13 bases between. CDR1 and CDR2 from the germline V gene are LNHDA and SQIVND (reference sequence). This CDR3 has 13 amino acids. This CDR3 is CASSTDRLEKLFF. The CDR3 region has the DNA TGTGCCAGTAGCACGGACAGATTAGAAAAACTGTTTTTT.

This chain uses TRBV28 with TRBJ1-2; 10 positions agree with TRBD1. In germline, CDR1 is MDHEN, CDR2 SYDVKM. This CDR3 contains 16 residues. J lost 4 bases, V lost 7 bases, and 12 bases had no gene match. The CDR3 bases are TGTGCCAGCACAAGAAGACAGGGGGCTGGCGTCTATGGCTACACCTTC. Its translation is CASTRRQGAGVYGYTF.

The CDR3 sequence is CASSRRGTGELFF. In DNA, the CDR3 is TGTGCCAGCTCACGTCGGGGGACCGGGGAGCTGTTTTTT. The rearrangement joins TRBV18 to TRBJ2-2; the D gene is possibly TRBD2 (6 bases). Germline V gives CDR1 KGHSH, CDR2 LQKENI. The CDR3 has 13 residues. Trimming stripped 4 bases from V and 5 bases from J, with 8 bases between.

The gene calls are TRBV20-1 and TRBJ2-1; maybe TRBD1 (5 bases). There are 11 residues in the CDR3. Trimming cost V 4 bases and J 5 bases, with 6 bases left between them. Germline values: CDR1 DFQATT, CDR2 SNEGSKA (reference sequence). CDR3 loop: CSAMTDNEQFF. The CDR3 region has the DNA TGCAGTGCTATGACAGACAATGAGCAGTTCTTC.

The J gene is TRBJ2-7, the V gene TRBV10-2, with TRBD2 matching over 14 bases. With 6 bases clipped from V and 5 bases from J, the junction kept 6 bases outside the gene matches. This CDR3 is built from 15 residues. Germline V gene data show CDR1 as WSHSY and CDR2 as SAAADI. The CDR3 loop is CASSLGLAGGDEQYF. The CDR3 bases are TGCGCCAGCAGCCTCGGACTAGCGGGGGGCGACGAGCAGTACTTC.

The chain links TRBV11-2 to TRBJ2-2, with no clear D. The CDR3 has 15 residues. V was clipped by 2 bases and J by 0 bases, with 7 bases between them. Per germline, CDR1 SGHAT and CDR2 FQNNGV. CDR3: CASSLLQPNTGELFF. The CDR3 DNA is TGTGCCAGCAGCTTACTACAGCCGAACACCGGGGAGCTGTTTTTT.

The chain links TRBV30 to TRBJ1-4; 7 nucleotides align to TRBD1. This CDR3 has 13 amino acids. Germline-derived CDR1 and CDR2 are GTSNPN and SVGIG (reference sequence). V trimming: 4 bases; J trimming: 7 bases; junction bases outside the gene matches: 6. The DNA for the CDR3 is TGTGCCTGGATGGGACAGCAGGCTGAAAAACTGTTTTTT. Amino acid sequence: CAWMGQQAEKLFF.

The gene calls are TRBV30 and TRBJ1-1; tentative D call: TRBD1 (5 bases). The germline CDR1 and CDR2 sequences are GTSNPN and SVGIG (reference sequence). V lost 2 bases, J lost 5 bases, and 9 bases lay in between. The CDR3 is 12 residues long. The CDR3: CAWSRGETEAFF. CDR3 coding DNA: TGTGCCTGGAGTCGAGGGGAAACTGAAGCTTTCTTT. The whole variable domain, filled in from reference TRBV30 and TRBJ1-1, reads SQTIHQWPATLVQPVGSPLSLECTVEGTSNPNLYWYRQAAGRGLQLLFYSVGIGQISSEVPQNLSASRPQDRQFILSSKKLLLSDSGFYLCAWSRGETEAFFGQGTRLTVV.

The rearrangement uses TRBV15 and TRBJ2-7, with 8 bases lining up with TRBD1. CDR3 length: 15 residues. V was pared by 1 base and J by 3 bases, with 5 bases of the junction left unmatched. The germline V gene has CDR1 LNHNV and CDR2 YYDKDF (reference sequence). CDR3 DNA: TGTGCCACCAGCAGAGCACGAACAGGGGGCTACGAGCAGTACTTC. Translated, it gives CATSRARTGGYEQYF.

The CDR3: CASSFLAGGVTDTQYF. The DNA for the CDR3 is TGTGCCAGCAGTTTTCTAGCGGGGGGAGTCACAGATACGCAGTATTTT. The rearrangement joins TRBV28 to TRBJ2-3, with TRBD2 matching over 11 bases. Germline V CDR1 and CDR2: MDHEN, SYDVKM. The CDR3 extends over 16 amino acids. V lost 3 bases and J lost 2; bases outside the gene matches: 4.

This clone was detected ten times or more. The rearrangement joins TRBV9 to TRBJ1-3; 8 bases match TRBD1. CDR1 and CDR2 from the germline V gene are SGDLS and YYNGEE. This CDR3 spans 16 amino acids. V shed 3 bases and J 0 bases; nucleotides not matched to a gene: 5. The CDR3 spells CASSGGTGDSGNTIYF. Written as DNA, the CDR3 is TGTGCCAGCAGCGGGGGGACAGGTGACTCTGGAAACACCATATATTTT.

CDR3 nucleotides: TGTGCCAGCAGCCACCTGACAGGGAACTATGGCTACACCTTC. Protein sequence: CASSHLTGNYGYTF. V and J are TRBV7-9 and TRBJ1-2; 7 bases fit TRBD1. Unmatched junction bases numbered 5, after V lost 5 bases and J lost 2 bases. The CDR3 is 14 residues long. In germline, CDR1 is SEHNR, CDR2 FQNEAQ (reference sequence). The full variable domain, completed using reference TRBV7-9 and TRBJ1-2, is DTGVSQNPRHKITKRGQNVTFRCDPISEHNRLYWYRQTLGQGPEFLTYFQNEAQLEKSRLLSDRFSAERPKGSFSTLEIQRTEQGDSAMYLCASSHLTGNYGYTFGSGTRLTVV.

This clone was picked up one time. This chain joins TRBV29-1 and TRBJ1-3; TRBD1 agrees at 7 bases. The CDR3 is 17 residues long. The trim removed 3 bases at V and 10 bases at J, leaving 21 bases unmatched. In germline, CDR1 is SQVTM, CDR2 ANQGSEA. CDR3 sequence reads: CSVDLRSQGPTRGTIYF. The CDR3 DNA is TGCAGCGTTGATTTGCGGTCACAGGGGCCCACAAGGGGAACCATATATTTT.

The chain couples TRBV15 to TRBJ1-5; D is unresolved. Germline CDR1 is LNHNV and CDR2 is YYDKDF (reference sequence). There are 14 residues in the CDR3. Trimming removed 1 base from V and 1 base from J, with 5 bases in between. DNA of the CDR3: TGTGCCACCAGCAGAGTGGGAAGCAATCAGCCCCAGCATTTT. Translation: CATSRVGSNQPQHF.